The 28 T cell receptor beta chains listed next were all sequenced from one sample in a study of neurological immune-mediated disorders. TCRdb passed the 5' RACE reads through MiXCR, listing each CDR3 protein once. The sample includes about 21,000 distinct CDR3 sequences, roughly 14% seen only once; the top ten take around 14%. Specimen: PBMCs. All receptors come from a female donor with HTLV-1-associated myelopathy (HAM/TSP).

The chain links TRBV29-1 to TRBJ2-7, with no clear D. Germline-derived CDR1 and CDR2 are SQVTM and ANQGSEA. Deletions cut 6 bases from V and 2 bases from J, with 11 bases between. CDR3 length: 12 residues. DNA for the CDR3: TGCAGCGTAATCCGCTTCCCCTACGAGCAGTACTTC. It codes for CSVIRFPYEQYF.

This clonotype has a count of ten or more. The J gene is TRBJ2-1, the V gene TRBV5-1, with 15 bases identical to TRBD2. Germline lookup yields CDR1 SGHRS and CDR2 YFSETQ. Germline trimming cut 4 bases from V and 10 bases from J; bases unmatched to any gene: 3. The CDR3 covers 14 residues. DNA of the CDR3: TGCGCCAGCAGCGCAGGGACTAGCGGGGGGGAGCAGTTCTTC. Protein: CASSAGTSGGEQFF.

The table lists this clonotype with many counts. The chain joins TRBV12-3 or TRBV12-4 to TRBJ2-1; D ambiguous. The CDR3 contains 15 residues. Trimming removed 3 bases at V and 3 bases at J, with 12 bases between. CDR3: CASSFIGPNYNEQFF. The CDR3 region has the DNA TGTGCCAGCAGTTTTATCGGGCCCAACTACAATGAGCAGTTCTTC.

CDR3 nucleotide sequence: TGTGCCAGCAGTCGCCTAACTAGCACCGGGGAGCTGTTTTTT. This gives the protein CASSRLTSTGELFF. The chain is built from TRBV6-1 and TRBJ2-2; a weak D match, TRBD2 (5 bases). The germline V gene encodes CDR1 MNHNS and CDR2 SASEGT. V was pared by 5 bases and J by 4 bases, with 11 bases between. The CDR3 loop spans 14 amino acids.

By share, this clonotype ranks as medium-sized (0.01 to 0.1%). The chain couples TRBV27 to TRBJ2-3; 11 nucleotides match TRBD2. V lost 4 bases, J lost 2 bases, and 5 bases stayed unmatched. This CDR3 is 16 amino acids long. Germline CDR1 reads MNHEY; CDR2 reads SMNVEV (reference sequence). CDR3 coding DNA: TGTGCCAGCAGTTCAGGTAGCGGGGGGGTCACAGATACGCAGTATTTT. Translated: CASSSGSGGVTDTQYF.

This clonotype has a count of ten or more. The chain links TRBV5-1 to TRBJ2-2, with 9 nucleotides matching TRBD1. Germline V lookup: CDR1 SGHRS, CDR2 YFSETQ. V dropped 4 bases and J dropped 1; count of bases not matched to a gene: 5. The CDR3 runs 16 residues. The CDR3 region has the DNA TGCGCCAGCAGCCCCCTGGGACAGGGGAACACCGGGGAGCTGTTTTTT. Translated, it gives CASSPLGQGNTGELFF.

This chain links TRBV21-1 with TRBJ2-5; TRBD2, the D gene given by the table, was not confirmed from the DNA. TRBV21-1 is reported as a pseudogene. The CDR3 is made up of 15 amino acids. The CDR3 DNA reads as TGTGCCAGCAGCAAAGCGGGGCTAGCCTCGGAGACCCAGTACTTC. Residues: CASSKAGLASETQYF.

This clonotype was seen at least ten times. The chain carries TRBV2 and TRBJ1-5; TRBD1 is a possible D gene (5 bases). This CDR3 comprises 14 residues. V was clipped by 4 bases and J by 9 bases, with 16 bases between them. Germline V gene sequence: CDR1 SNHLY, CDR2 FYNNEI. CDR3: CASSAPRGAGPQHF. CDR3 bases: TGTGCCAGCAGTGCGCCTAGGGGAGCGGGGCCCCAGCATTTT.

This clonotype was seen at least ten times. J is TRBJ2-5 and V is TRBV2; 9 nucleotides align to TRBD1. Losses at the gene ends were 7 bases for V and 5 bases for J; bases not matched to a gene: 11. Germline V gene data show CDR1 as SNHLY and CDR2 as FYNNEI. The length of the CDR3 is 15 residues. Here the CDR3 DNA reads TGTGCCAGCACCGTACAGGGGGCTAGTCGGGAGACCCAGTACTTC. This codes for CASTVQGASRETQYF. Together with reference TRBV2 and TRBJ2-5, the CDR3 gives the full variable domain: EPEVTQTPSHQVTQMGQEVILRCVPISNHLYFYWYRQILGQKVEFLVSFYNNEISEKSEIFDDQFSVERPDGSNFTLKIRSTKLEDSAMYFCASTVQGASRETQYFGPGTRLLVL.

In this sample, this clonotype turned up many times. The chain combines TRBV20-1 with TRBJ1-4, with D perhaps matching TRBD1 (5 bases). Trimming shortened V by 6 bases and J by 2 bases, and 13 bases separated the two germline ends. CDR3 length: 14 residues. Germline CDR1 DFQATT, CDR2 SNEGSKA (reference sequence). The CDR3 reads CSARPGTTNEKLFF. The CDR3 DNA reads as TGCAGTGCCCGGCCAGGGACTACTAATGAAAAACTGTTTTTT.

As regards this clonotype: The CDR3 ends on some other residue instead of the conserved phenylalanine or tryptophan, so this is likely a read error. This rearrangement joins TRBV20-1 to TRBJ2-3; D might be TRBD1 (6 bases). The closer fit of TRBJ1-5 to the DNA end suggests the J call may be wrong. The CDR3 runs to 15 residues. Germline values: CDR1 DFQATT, CDR2 SNEGSKA (reference sequence). CDR3 region: CSARGGAASTDTQHI. In DNA form, the CDR3 reads TGCAGTGCGAGGGGGGGGGCAGCAAGCACAGATACGCAGCATATT.

Relative to its sample, this clonotype is medium-sized. This rearrangement joins TRBV5-1 to TRBJ1-4; D gene unclear. The CDR3 totals 15 residues. Germline V lookup: CDR1 SGHRS, CDR2 YFSETQ. The ends were cut back, 3 bases at V and 3 bases at J, with 12 bases in the middle. The CDR3 region has the DNA TGCGCCAGCAGCTCTTCGGGCAGCTCTAATGAAAAACTGTTTTTT. Encoded protein: CASSSSGSSNEKLFF.

This clonotype was seen repeatedly, ten times or more. The chain is built from TRBV6-2 or TRBV6-3 and TRBJ2-5, with no clear D. The germline V and J ends were trimmed by 4 bases and 1 base, with 7 bases remaining between them. Germline V gene sequence: CDR1 MNHEY, CDR2 SVGEGT. This CDR3 contains 13 residues. CDR3: CASSFSFQETQYF. The CDR3 nucleotides read TGTGCCAGCAGTTTTTCCTTCCAAGAGACCCAGTACTTC.

This clonotype was counted many times. The chain combines TRBV20-1 with TRBJ2-2; D uncertain. From germline, CDR1 is DFQATT and CDR2 SNEGSKA (reference sequence). V was pared by 5 bases and J by 2 bases, with 9 bases between. The CDR3 contains 13 residues. The CDR3 region is CSAVGFNTGELFF. In DNA, the CDR3 is TGCAGTGCTGTGGGCTTTAACACCGGGGAGCTGTTTTTT.

This clonotype was observed at least ten times. V usage is TRBV10-3 and J usage is TRBJ1-2; TRBD1 matches 8 bases. In germline, CDR1 is ENHRY, CDR2 SYGVKD. Trimming took 6 bases from V and 3 from J; bases not matched to a gene: 18. CDR3 length: 18 amino acids. DNA for the CDR3: TGTGCCATCAGCGACCAGGGGGCGAACGGTGACGGGCACTATGGCTACACCTTC. Protein product: CAISDQGANGDGHYGYTF.

On this clonotype: The junction does not match germline at one end; this may be a read error. This chain uses TRBV20-1 with TRBJ2-1; the match to TRBD1 covers 10 bases. The CDR3 is 14 residues long. CDR1 DFQATT and CDR2 SNEGSKA come from the germline V gene (reference sequence). The CDR3 is CSASDRGSYKEQFF. The CDR3, as DNA: TGCAGTGCTTCGGACAGGGGGTCCTACAAGGAGCAGTTCTTC.

This clonotype has ten or more counts. This sequence joins TRBV12-3 or TRBV12-4 and TRBJ2-3; unclear D gene. This CDR3 is built from 15 residues. V lost 5 bases and J lost 0, with 12 bases in between. The CDR3 reads CASSRQVGSTDTQYF. CDR3 bases: TGTGCCAGCAGTCGGCAGGTGGGAAGCACAGATACGCAGTATTTT.

Many counts were recorded for this clonotype. The rearrangement uses TRBV11-2 and TRBJ2-7; D remains unclear. The CDR3 extends over 13 amino acids. Germline CDR1 reads SGHAT; CDR2 reads FQNNGV. V lost 3 bases, J lost 3 bases, and 9 bases lay in between. CDR3 residues: CASSLALNYEQYF. CDR3 coding DNA: TGTGCCAGCAGCTTGGCACTGAACTACGAGCAGTACTTC.

This clonotype came up many times. J is TRBJ2-7 and V is TRBV28; TRBD1 might be the D (6 bases). This CDR3 contains 13 residues. Between the trimmed V and J ends, which lost 9 bases and 5 bases, there was a span of 17 bases. Germline V gives CDR1 MDHEN, CDR2 SYDVKM. For the CDR3, the DNA is TGTGCCAGTCGACCCGGTGGGGGCGACGAGCAGTACTTC. It yields the protein CASRPGGGDEQYF.

This clonotype has only a few counts. Here the CDR3 reads CSARAWAGMGAGELFF. The CDR3 bases are TGCAGTGCTAGAGCCTGGGCTGGGATGGGGGCCGGGGAGCTGTTTTTT. V and J are TRBV20-1 and TRBJ2-2; either TRBD1 or TRBD2 may supply D (5 bases each). The CDR3 loop spans 16 amino acids. CDR1 and CDR2 (germline): DFQATT, SNEGSKA (reference sequence). Trimming cost V 1 base and J 6 bases, with 18 bases left between them.

This clonotype has a count of ten or more. This chain links TRBV5-5 with TRBJ2-7; 9 nucleotides align to TRBD1. Germline CDR1 and CDR2: SGHKS and YYEKEE (reference sequence). The CDR3 contains 14 residues. Trimming took 2 bases from V and 3 from J; bases not matched to a gene: 3. The CDR3 DNA sequence: TGTGCCAGCAGCTTCACGGGACAGGGCTACGAGCAGTACTTC. It is translated as CASSFTGQGYEQYF. Based on the CDR3 plus reference TRBV5-5 and TRBJ2-7, the full variable domain is DAGVTQSPTHLIKTRGQQVTLRCSPISGHKSVSWYQQVLGQGPQFIFQYYEKEERGRGNFPDRFSARQFPNYSSELNVNALLLGDSALYLCASSFTGQGYEQYFGPGTRLTVT.

This clonotype has at least ten counts. The V and J genes are TRBV27 and TRBJ2-3, with D uncertain. Trimming took 3 bases from V and 4 from J, leaving 14 bases between them. CDR3 length: 15 residues. Looked up from germline, CDR1 is MNHEY and CDR2 is SMNVEV (reference sequence). The CDR3 DNA is TGTGCCAGCAGTTTTCCTGGTGGGCGATCAGATACGCAGTATTTT. Translating gives CASSFPGGRSDTQYF.

The V gene is TRBV5-6, the J gene TRBJ2-3; D not resolved. This CDR3 has 12 residues. Germline values: CDR1 SGHDT, CDR2 YYEEEE. V was clipped by 5 bases and J by 6 bases, with 10 bases between them. CDR3 DNA sequence: TGTGCCAGCAGACCAGGAGCGGATACGCAGTATTTT. Translating gives CASRPGADTQYF.

This clonotype showed up many times. V gene TRBV7-2 combines with J gene TRBJ2-6, with a tentative D call TRBD1 (5 bases). The CDR3 has 15 amino acids. The V end lost 5 bases, the J end lost 8 bases, and 16 bases lay between the germline ends. Germline V gene data show CDR1 as SGHTA and CDR2 as FQGNSA. CDR3 residues: CASSPPGFSPNVLTF. The CDR3 DNA reads as TGTGCCAGCAGCCCGCCAGGGTTCTCTCCCAACGTCCTGACTTTC.

This clonotype was found many times. The chain joins TRBV4-1 to TRBJ2-7; the D call may be TRBD1 or TRBD2 (6 bases each). Germline assignment: CDR1 MGHRA and CDR2 YSYEKL. Deletions cut 4 bases from V and 3 bases from J, with 10 bases between. The CDR3 is made up of 13 amino acids. Written as DNA, the CDR3 is TGCGCCAGCAGCCCGGGGGCGGGCTACGAGCAGTACTTC. Encoded protein: CASSPGAGYEQYF.

This clonotype showed up many times. V gene TRBV5-1 combines with J gene TRBJ1-1; D is unresolved. Germline CDR1 SGHRS, CDR2 YFSETQ. The CDR3 contains 13 residues. The germline V and J ends were trimmed by 5 bases and 1 base, with 9 bases remaining between them. CDR3 in amino acids: CASRMKGNTEAFF. The CDR3 nucleotides read TGCGCCAGCAGAATGAAAGGGAACACTGAAGCTTTCTTT.

This clonotype was seen many times. The CDR3 protein is CASSLTGDTQYF. The CDR3 DNA follows: TGTGCCAGCAGCTTGACGGGAGATACGCAGTATTTT. The chain uses TRBV7-8 and TRBJ2-3; D is undetermined. The CDR3 spans 12 residues. The V gene's germline CDR1 is SGHVS and CDR2 FQNEAQ. Trimming left V 3 bases short and J 5 bases short, with 6 bases between. Filled out from reference TRBV7-8 and TRBJ2-3, the complete variable domain reads GAGVSQSPRYKVAKRGQDVALRCDPISGHVSLFWYQQALGQGPEFLTYFQNEAQLDKSGLPSDRFFAERPEGSVSTLKIQRTQQEDSAVYLCASSLTGDTQYFGPGTRLTVL.

This clonotype was detected many times. The genes are TRBV7-2 and TRBJ2-5; 7 bases are a match to TRBD1. V dropped 4 bases and J dropped 0; count of bases not matched to a gene: 11. Germline CDR1 and CDR2: SGHTA and FQGNSA. The CDR3 is 17 residues long. CDR3 residues: CASSSVLGGWYQETQYF. DNA of the CDR3: TGTGCCAGCAGCTCAGTCTTAGGGGGCTGGTACCAAGAGACCCAGTACTTC.